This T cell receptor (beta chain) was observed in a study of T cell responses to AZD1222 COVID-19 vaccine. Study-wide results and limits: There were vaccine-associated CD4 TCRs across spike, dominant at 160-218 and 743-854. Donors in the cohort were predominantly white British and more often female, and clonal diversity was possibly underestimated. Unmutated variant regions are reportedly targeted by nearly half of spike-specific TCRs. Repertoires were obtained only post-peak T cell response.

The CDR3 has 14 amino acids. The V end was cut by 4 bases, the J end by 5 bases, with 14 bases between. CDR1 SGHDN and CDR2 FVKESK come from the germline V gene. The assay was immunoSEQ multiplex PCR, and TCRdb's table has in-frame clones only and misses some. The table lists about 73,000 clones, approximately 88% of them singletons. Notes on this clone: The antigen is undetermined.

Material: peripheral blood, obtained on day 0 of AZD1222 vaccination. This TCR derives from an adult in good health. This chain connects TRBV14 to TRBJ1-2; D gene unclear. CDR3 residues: CASSRRGSGYGYTF. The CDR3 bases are TGTGCCAGCAGCCGAAGAGGGAGCGGGTATGGCTACACCTTC.